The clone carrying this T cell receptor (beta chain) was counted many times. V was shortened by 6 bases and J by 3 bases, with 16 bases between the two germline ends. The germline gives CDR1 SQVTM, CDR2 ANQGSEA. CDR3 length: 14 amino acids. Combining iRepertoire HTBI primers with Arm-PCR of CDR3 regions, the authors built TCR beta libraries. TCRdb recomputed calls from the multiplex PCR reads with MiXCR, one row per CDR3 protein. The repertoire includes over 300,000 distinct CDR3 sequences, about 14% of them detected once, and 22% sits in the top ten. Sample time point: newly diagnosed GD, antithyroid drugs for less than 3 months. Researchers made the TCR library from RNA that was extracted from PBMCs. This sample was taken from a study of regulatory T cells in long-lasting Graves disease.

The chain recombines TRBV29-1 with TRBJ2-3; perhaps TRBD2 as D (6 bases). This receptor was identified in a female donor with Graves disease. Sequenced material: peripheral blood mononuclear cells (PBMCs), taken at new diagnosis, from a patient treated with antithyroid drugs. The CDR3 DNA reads TGCAGCGTACTACTAGCATGGGTGACAGATACGCAGTATTTT. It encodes CSVLLAWVTDTQYF.